These 14 T cell receptor beta chains originate from one sample sequenced in a study of identifying expanded T cells in peripheral blood. The protocol was immunoSEQ multiplex PCR, while the TCRdb copy is restricted to in-frame clones and leaves out a portion. The sample holds roughly 86,000 clones; 80% to 90% are singletons and the top ten take 4% to 5.5%. Material for sequencing was blood. These receptors came from a person between 18 and 70 years old in good health.

V and J are TRBV7-3 and TRBJ2-1, with D perhaps matching TRBD1 (5 bases). Germline CDR1 and CDR2: SGHTA and FQGTGA. This CDR3 has 13 residues. V lost 5 bases and J 3 bases, leaving 8 bases between the germline ends. CDR3 nucleotides: TGTGCCAGCAGCCGACAGTTCTACAATGAGCAGTTCTTC. Encoded protein: CASSRQFYNEQFF.

This chain links TRBV5-1 with TRBJ2-5, with 9 nucleotides matching TRBD1. This CDR3 is 15 amino acids long. Per germline, CDR1 SGHRS and CDR2 YFSETQ. V gave up 4 bases and J gave up 5 bases; unmatched junction bases: 9. CDR3 residues: CASSEGFGQGETQYF. CDR3 DNA: TGCGCCAGCAGCGAAGGATTTGGACAGGGGGAGACCCAGTACTTC.

CDR3 residues: CASSWTGDTEAFF. DNA for the CDR3: TGTGCCAGCAGCTGGACAGGGGACACTGAAGCTTTCTTT. The chain recombines TRBV7-9 with TRBJ1-1; 9 bases are shared with TRBD1. The CDR3 is 13 amino acids. Germline V lookup: CDR1 SEHNR, CDR2 FQNEAQ (reference sequence). Trimming at V came to 4 bases and at J to 3 bases, leaving 0 bases not matched to a gene.

This clone appeared a single time. The CDR3 DNA is TGTGCCAGCAGCCTGGGGGACAGGGAGACCCAGTACTTC. Translated, it gives CASSLGDRETQYF. The V call is TRBV11-1, the J call TRBJ2-5, with 8 bases lining up with TRBD1. CDR1 and CDR2 (germline): SGHAT, FQDESV (reference sequence). The junction had 4 bases not matched to a gene; V was cut back by 5 bases and J by 5 bases. The CDR3 contains 13 residues.

The V call is TRBV19, the J call TRBJ1-1, with 9 bases aligning to TRBD1. The CDR3 is 12 amino acids. The ends lost 8 bases at V and 5 bases at J; junction bases unmatched: 3. Germline values: CDR1 LNHDA, CDR2 SQIVND (reference sequence). CDR3 nucleotide sequence: TGTGCCAGTGGACAGGGGAGGACTGAAGCTTTCTTT. Protein: CASGQGRTEAFF.

J is TRBJ1-2 and V is TRBV6-5, with 10 bases fitting TRBD1. V dropped 2 bases and J dropped 4; count of bases not matched to a gene: 4. CDR1 and CDR2 (germline): MNHEY, SVGAGI. CDR3 length equals 15 residues. CDR3 region: CASSYGTGASYGYTF. Here the CDR3 DNA reads TGTGCCAGCAGTTACGGGACAGGGGCTTCCTATGGCTACACCTTC.

The rearrangement joins TRBV6-5 to TRBJ1-1; the D is unclear. The CDR3 contains 15 residues. Germline-derived CDR1 and CDR2 are MNHEY and SVGAGI. V gave up 0 bases and J gave up 4 bases, with 12 bases separating them. The CDR3 loop is CASSYSGSGGTEAFF. Here the CDR3 DNA reads TGTGCCAGCAGTTACTCGGGGTCGGGAGGCACTGAAGCTTTCTTT.

The chain links TRBV2 to TRBJ2-3; no reliable D call. Trimming took 6 bases from V and 3 from J, leaving 13 bases between them. Germline V gives CDR1 SNHLY, CDR2 FYNNEI. CDR3 length: 14 amino acids. CDR3 nucleotide sequence: TGTGCCAGCAGCCGCCTAGGGATGACAGATACGCAGTATTTT. Translating gives CASSRLGMTDTQYF.

The gene calls are TRBV4-3 and TRBJ1-3; no clear D gene. The CDR3 covers 15 residues. V shed 2 bases and J shed 0 bases, with 8 bases lying between them. Germline CDR1 and CDR2: LGHNA and YSLEER. The DNA of the CDR3 is TGCGCCAGCAGCCAACTAGAATCCTCTGGAAACACCATATATTTT. The encoded protein is CASSQLESSGNTIYF.

This chain uses TRBV19 with TRBJ2-3; D possibly corresponds to TRBD2 (6 bases). The CDR3 covers 15 residues. V was pared by 2 bases and J by 6 bases, with 15 bases between. In germline, CDR1 is LNHDA, CDR2 SQIVND (reference sequence). The CDR3 loop is CASSIISGPGDTQYF. The CDR3 DNA sequence: TGTGCCAGTAGTATAATTAGCGGCCCCGGGGATACGCAGTATTTT.

The chain combines TRBV15 with TRBJ2-7, with a possible D match to TRBD1 (6 bases). The ends were cut back, 5 bases at V and 5 bases at J, with 16 bases in the middle. The germline gives CDR1 LNHNV, CDR2 YYDKDF (reference sequence). The CDR3 runs to 14 residues. The CDR3 DNA reads as TGTGCCACCAGCGGCCCGGACAGTCTCCACGAGCAGTACTTC. Its protein product is CATSGPDSLHEQYF.

The V gene is TRBV19, the J gene TRBJ1-1; TRBD1 matches 8 bases. V gave up 6 bases and J gave up 5 bases; unmatched junction bases: 11. CDR3 length: 15 residues. Germline-derived CDR1 and CDR2 are LNHDA and SQIVND (reference sequence). The CDR3 bases are TGTGCCAGTAGCACGACAGGGACAGGAAATACTGAAGCTTTCTTT. This sequence encodes CASSTTGTGNTEAFF.

V and J are TRBV5-6 and TRBJ1-2; D remains unclear. The ends were cut back, 4 bases at V and 7 bases at J, with 11 bases in the middle. Germline V gene data show CDR1 as SGHDT and CDR2 as YYEEEE. The length of the CDR3 is 12 residues. CDR3 sequence: CASSRSGPGYTF. The CDR3, as DNA: TGTGCCAGCAGCAGATCCGGGCCTGGCTACACCTTC.

V is TRBV7-2 and J is TRBJ2-1, with 9 bases matching TRBD1. Germline CDR1 is SGHTA and CDR2 is FQGNSA. The ends lost 4 bases at V and 10 bases at J; junction bases unmatched: 11. The CDR3 totals 15 residues. The CDR3 reads CASSSTGGYAPEQFF. CDR3 in DNA: TGTGCCAGCAGCTCTACAGGGGGCTACGCCCCCGAGCAGTTCTTC.